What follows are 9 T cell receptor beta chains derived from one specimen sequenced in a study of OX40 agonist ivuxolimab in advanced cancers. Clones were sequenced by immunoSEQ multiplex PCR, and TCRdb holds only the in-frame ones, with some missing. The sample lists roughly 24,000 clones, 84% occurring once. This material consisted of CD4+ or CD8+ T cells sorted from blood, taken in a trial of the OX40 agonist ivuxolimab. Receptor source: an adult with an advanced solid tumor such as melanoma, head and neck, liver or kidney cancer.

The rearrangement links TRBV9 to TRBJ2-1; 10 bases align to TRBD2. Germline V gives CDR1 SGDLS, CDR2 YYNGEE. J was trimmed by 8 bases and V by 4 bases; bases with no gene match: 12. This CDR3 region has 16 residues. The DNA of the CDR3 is TGTGCCAGCAGCCCGGGGATCTCTAGCGGGAGCTATGAGCAGTTCTTC. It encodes CASSPGISSGSYEQFF.

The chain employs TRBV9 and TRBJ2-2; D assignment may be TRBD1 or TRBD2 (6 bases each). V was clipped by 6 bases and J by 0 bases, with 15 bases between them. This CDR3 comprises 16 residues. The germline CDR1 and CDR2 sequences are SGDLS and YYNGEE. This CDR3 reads CASTTRGDANTGELFF. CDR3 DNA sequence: TGTGCCAGCACTACTAGGGGGGACGCGAACACCGGGGAGCTGTTTTTT.

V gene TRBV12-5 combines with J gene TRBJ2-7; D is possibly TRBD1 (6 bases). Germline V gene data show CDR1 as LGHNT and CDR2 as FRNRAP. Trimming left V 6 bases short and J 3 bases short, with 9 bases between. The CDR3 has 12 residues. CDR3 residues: CASGQTGYEQYF. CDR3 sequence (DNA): TGTGCTAGTGGCCAGACAGGCTACGAGCAGTACTTC.

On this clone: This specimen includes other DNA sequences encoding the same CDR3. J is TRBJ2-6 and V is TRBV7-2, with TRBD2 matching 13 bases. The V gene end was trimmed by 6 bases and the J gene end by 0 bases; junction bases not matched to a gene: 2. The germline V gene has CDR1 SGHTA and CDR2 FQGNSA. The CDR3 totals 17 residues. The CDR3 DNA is TGTGCCAGCAGACTAGCGGGGGGGCTCTCTGGGGCCAACGTCCTGACTTTC. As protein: CASRLAGGLSGANVLTF.

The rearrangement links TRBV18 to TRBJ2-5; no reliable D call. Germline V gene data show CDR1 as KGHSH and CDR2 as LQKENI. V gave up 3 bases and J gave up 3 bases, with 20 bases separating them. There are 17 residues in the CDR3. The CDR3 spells CASSPNPRDKLKETQYF. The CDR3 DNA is TGTGCCAGCTCACCCAACCCCCGAGACAAACTCAAAGAGACCCAGTACTTC.

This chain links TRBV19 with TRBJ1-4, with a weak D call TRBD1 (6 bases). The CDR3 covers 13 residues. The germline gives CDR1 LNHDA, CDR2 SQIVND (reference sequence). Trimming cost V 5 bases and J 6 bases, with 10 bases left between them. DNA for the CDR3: TGTGCCAGTAGTCAAGGGGGGTATGAAAAACTGTTTTTT. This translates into CASSQGGYEKLFF.

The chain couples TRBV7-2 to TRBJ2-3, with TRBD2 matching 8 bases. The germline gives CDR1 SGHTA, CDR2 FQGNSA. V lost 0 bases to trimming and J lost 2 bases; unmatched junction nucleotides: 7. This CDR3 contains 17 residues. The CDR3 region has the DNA TGTGCCAGCAGCTTAGCGTACCAGCGGGGGTCCACAGATACGCAGTATTTT. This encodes CASSLAYQRGSTDTQYF.

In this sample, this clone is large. The CDR3 DNA follows: TGTGCCAGCAGCGAGAACTTAGCGGGGGGGCCGGAGACCCAGTACTTC. Its protein product is CASSENLAGGPETQYF. This chain uses TRBV9 with TRBJ2-5; TRBD2 matches 11 bases. The CDR3 is 16 amino acids. From germline, CDR1 is SGDLS and CDR2 YYNGEE. Germline trimming cut 3 bases from V and 5 bases from J; bases unmatched to any gene: 9.

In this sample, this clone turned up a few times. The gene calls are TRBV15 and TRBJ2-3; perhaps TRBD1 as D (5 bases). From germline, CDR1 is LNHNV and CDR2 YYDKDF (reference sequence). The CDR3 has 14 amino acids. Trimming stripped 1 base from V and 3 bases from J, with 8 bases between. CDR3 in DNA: TGTGCCACCAGCAGAGCTAGGGGAACAGATACGCAGTATTTT. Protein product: CATSRARGTDTQYF. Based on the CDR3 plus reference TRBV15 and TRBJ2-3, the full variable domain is DAMVIQNPRYQVTQFGKPVTLSCSQTLNHNVMYWYQQKSSQAPKLLFHYYDKDFNNEADTPDNFQSRRPNTSFCFLDIRSPGLGDTAMYLCATSRARGTDTQYFGPGTRLTVL.